The rows below give T cell receptor beta chains drawn from one sample of a study of T-cell reconstitution after alpha-beta-depleted transplantation in children. TCRdb processed the PCR reads anew with MiXCR; each CDR3 protein has one entry. The sample yields about 200,000 distinct CDR3 sequences, approximately 15% seen once. Here the sequenced sample was PBMCs from the stem cell graft donor, taken from the stem cell graft. These TCRs come from a human donor who donated a stem cell graft to a child with acute lymphoblastic leukemia. CDR3s include the opening cysteine and the closing phenylalanine or tryptophan. The D gene is left open where the match is weak. Size is stated for part of the rows, as once, few or many counts, or as a class when the clone is expanded.

V: TRBV20-1; D: NA; J: TRBJ1-2; size: many; CDR3: CSAYHRSYGYTF; DNA: TGCAGTGCATACCACAGGAGCTATGGCTACACCTTC
V: TRBV7-9; D: NA; J: TRBJ1-4; size: many; CDR3: CASSLSGPRGRIEKLFF; DNA: TGTGCCAGCAGCTTATCCGGACCCAGGGGACGGATTGAAAAACTGTTTTTT
V: TRBV20-1; D: TRBD2; J: TRBJ2-7; size: NA; CDR3: CSASGPAGNSYEQYF; DNA: TGCAGTGCTAGTGGCCCAGCGGGAAACTCCTACGAGCAGTACTTC
V: TRBV6-1; D: NA; J: TRBJ1-1; size: many; CDR3: CASTLGGSRTEAFF; DNA: TGTGCCAGCACATTGGGTGGCTCGCGAACTGAAGCTTTCTTT
V: TRBV20-1; D: NA; J: TRBJ2-3; size: many; CDR3: CSAAKRAGTWDTQYF; DNA: TGCAGTGCCGCAAAGCGGGCAGGGACGTGGGATACGCAGTATTTT
V: TRBV28; D: NA; J: TRBJ2-6; size: NA; CDR3: CASGSGTYSGANVLTF; DNA: TGTGCCAGCGGATCCGGGACCTACTCTGGGGCCAACGTCCTGACTTTC
V: TRBV12-3/TRBV12-4; D: NA; J: TRBJ1-1; size: many; CDR3: CASILLSGVAEAFF; DNA: TGTGCCAGCATACTACTATCGGGGGTCGCTGAAGCTTTCTTT
V: TRBV11-2; D: NA; J: TRBJ1-2; size: many; CDR3: CASSLSDGIYGYTF; DNA: TGTGCCAGCAGCTTGTCAGACGGAATCTATGGCTACACCTTC
V: TRBV10-3; D: TRBD2; J: TRBJ2-3; size: many; CDR3: CAISIGLADVSTQYF; DNA: TGTGCCATCAGCATCGGACTAGCGGATGTATCTACGCAGTATTTT
V: TRBV3-1; D: TRBD2; J: TRBJ2-3; size: once; CDR3: CASSQGYSWEGLRTDTQYF; DNA: TGTGCCAGCAGCCAAGGCTACAGTTGGGAGGGCCTAAGGACAGATACGCAGTATTTT
V: TRBV11-3; D: NA; J: TRBJ2-7; size: NA; CDR3: CASSLSGAETYEQYF; DNA: TGTGCCAGCAGCTTGAGCGGTGCGGAAACCTACGAGCAGTACTTC
V: TRBV7-8; D: NA; J: TRBJ2-1; size: NA; CDR3: CASGLPLRLKTYNEQFF; DNA: TGTGCCAGCGGCTTGCCACTTCGCCTCAAAACCTACAATGAGCAGTTCTTC
V: TRBV11-3; D: TRBD2; J: TRBJ2-7; size: many; CDR3: CASSSRPTSGDFSYEQYF; DNA: TGTGCCAGCAGCTCAAGACCTACTAGCGGCGATTTCTCCTACGAGCAGTACTTC